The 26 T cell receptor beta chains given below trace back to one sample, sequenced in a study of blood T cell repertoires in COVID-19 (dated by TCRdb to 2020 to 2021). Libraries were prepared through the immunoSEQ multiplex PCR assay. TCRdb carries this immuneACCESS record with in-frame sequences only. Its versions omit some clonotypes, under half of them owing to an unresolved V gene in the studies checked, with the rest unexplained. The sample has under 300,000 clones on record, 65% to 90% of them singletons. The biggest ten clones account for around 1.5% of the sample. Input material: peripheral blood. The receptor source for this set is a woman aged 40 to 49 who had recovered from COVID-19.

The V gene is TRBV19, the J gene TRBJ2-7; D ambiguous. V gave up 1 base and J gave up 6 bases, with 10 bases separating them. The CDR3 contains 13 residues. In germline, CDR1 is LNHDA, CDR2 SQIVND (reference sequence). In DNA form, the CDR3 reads TGTGCCAGTAGTATAGGCTCAGGTTCCGAGCAGTACTTC. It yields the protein CASSIGSGSEQYF. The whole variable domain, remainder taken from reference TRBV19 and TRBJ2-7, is DGGITQSPKYLFRKEGQNVTLSCEQNLNHDAMYWYRQDPGQGLRLIYYSQIVNDFQKGDIAEGYSVSREKKESFPLTVTSAQKNPTAFYLCASSIGSGSEQYFGPGTRLTVT.

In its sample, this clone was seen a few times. The CDR3 protein is CATSRGDRMNTEAFF. In nucleotides, the CDR3 is TGTGCCACGAGCAGGGGGGACAGAATGAACACTGAAGCTTTCTTT. The chain couples TRBV6-5 to TRBJ1-1, with 7 nucleotides matching TRBD1. From germline, CDR1 is MNHEY and CDR2 SVGAGI. This CDR3 has 15 residues. V trimming: 10 bases; J trimming: 0 bases; junction bases outside the gene matches: 11.

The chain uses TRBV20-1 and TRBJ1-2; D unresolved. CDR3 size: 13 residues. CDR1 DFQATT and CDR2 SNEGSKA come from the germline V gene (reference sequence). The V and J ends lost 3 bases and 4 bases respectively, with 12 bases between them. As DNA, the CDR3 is TGCAGTGCTAGTGGTAGCAGAAGCTATGGCTACACCTTC. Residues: CSASGSRSYGYTF.

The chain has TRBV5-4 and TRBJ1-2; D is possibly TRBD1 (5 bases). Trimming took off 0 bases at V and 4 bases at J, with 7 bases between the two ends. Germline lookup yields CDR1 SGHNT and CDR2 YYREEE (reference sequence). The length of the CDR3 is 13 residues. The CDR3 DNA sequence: TGTGCCAGCAGCTTGGGGGGGGGCTATGGCTACACCTTC. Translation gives CASSLGGGYGYTF. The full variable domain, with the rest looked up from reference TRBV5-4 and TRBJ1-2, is ETGVTQSPTHLIKTRGQQVTLRCSSQSGHNTVSWYQQALGQGPQFIFQYYREEENGRGNFPPRFSGLQFPNYSSELNVNALELDDSALYLCASSLGGGYGYTFGSGTRLTVV.

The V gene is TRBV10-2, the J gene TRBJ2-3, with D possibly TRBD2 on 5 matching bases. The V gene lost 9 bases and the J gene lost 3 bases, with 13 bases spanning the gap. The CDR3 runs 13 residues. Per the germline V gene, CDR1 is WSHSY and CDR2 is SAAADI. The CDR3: CASVGEWTDTQYF. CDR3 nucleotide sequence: TGCGCCAGTGTCGGGGAGTGGACAGATACGCAGTATTTT.

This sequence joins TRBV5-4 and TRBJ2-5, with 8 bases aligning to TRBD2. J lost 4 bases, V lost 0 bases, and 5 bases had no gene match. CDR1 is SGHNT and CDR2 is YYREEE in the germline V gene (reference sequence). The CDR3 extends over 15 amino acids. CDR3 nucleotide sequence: TGTGCCAGCAGCTTGGATAGCGGGGACCTAGAGACCCAGTACTTC. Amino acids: CASSLDSGDLETQYF.

As DNA, the CDR3 is TGTGCCAGCAGCTCTCGGGGGGCTAATGAAAAACTGTTTTTT. Its translation: CASSSRGANEKLFF. The chain employs TRBV7-2 and TRBJ1-4; perhaps TRBD1 as D (5 bases). The CDR3 contains 14 residues. The germline V gene has CDR1 SGHTA and CDR2 FQGNSA. The ends were cut back, 4 bases at V and 3 bases at J, with 9 bases in the middle.

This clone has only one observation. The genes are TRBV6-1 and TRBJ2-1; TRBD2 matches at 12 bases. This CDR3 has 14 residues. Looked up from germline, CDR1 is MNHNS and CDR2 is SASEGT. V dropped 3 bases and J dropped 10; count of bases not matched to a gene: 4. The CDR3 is CASSEGLAGGEQFF. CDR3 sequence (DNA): TGTGCCAGCAGTGAGGGACTAGCGGGCGGCGAGCAGTTCTTC.

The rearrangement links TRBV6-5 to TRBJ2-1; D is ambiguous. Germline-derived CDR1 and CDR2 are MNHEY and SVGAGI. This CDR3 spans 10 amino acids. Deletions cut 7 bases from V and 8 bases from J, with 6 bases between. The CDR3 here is CASNSYEQFF. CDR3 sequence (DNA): TGTGCCAGCAATAGCTATGAGCAGTTCTTC.

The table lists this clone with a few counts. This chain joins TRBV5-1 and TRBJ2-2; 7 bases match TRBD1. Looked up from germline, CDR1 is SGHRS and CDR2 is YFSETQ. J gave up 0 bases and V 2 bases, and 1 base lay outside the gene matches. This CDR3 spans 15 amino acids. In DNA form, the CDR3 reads TGCGCCAGCAGCTTAGGGACAGCGAACACCGGGGAGCTGTTTTTT. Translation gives CASSLGTANTGELFF.

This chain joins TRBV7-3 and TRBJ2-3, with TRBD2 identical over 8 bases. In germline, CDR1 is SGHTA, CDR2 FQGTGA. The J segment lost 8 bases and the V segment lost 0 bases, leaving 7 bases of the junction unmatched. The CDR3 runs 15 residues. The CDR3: CASSLTSGVGVTQYF. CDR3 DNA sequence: TGTGCCAGCAGCTTAACTAGCGGGGTGGGGGTTACGCAGTATTTT.

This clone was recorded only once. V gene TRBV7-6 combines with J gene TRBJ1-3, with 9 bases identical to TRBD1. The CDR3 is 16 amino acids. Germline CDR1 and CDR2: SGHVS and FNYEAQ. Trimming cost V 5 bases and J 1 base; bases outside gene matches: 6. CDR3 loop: CASSPGQGLSGNTIYF. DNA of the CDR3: TGTGCCAGCAGCCCGGGACAGGGCCTTTCTGGAAACACCATATATTTT.

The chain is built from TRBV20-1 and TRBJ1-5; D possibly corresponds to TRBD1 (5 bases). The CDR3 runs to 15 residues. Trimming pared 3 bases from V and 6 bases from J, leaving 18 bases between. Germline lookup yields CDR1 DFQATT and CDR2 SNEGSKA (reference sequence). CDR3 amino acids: CSASRAGRGSQPQHF. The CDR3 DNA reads TGCAGTGCTAGTAGGGCGGGGCGGGGCTCTCAGCCCCAGCATTTT.

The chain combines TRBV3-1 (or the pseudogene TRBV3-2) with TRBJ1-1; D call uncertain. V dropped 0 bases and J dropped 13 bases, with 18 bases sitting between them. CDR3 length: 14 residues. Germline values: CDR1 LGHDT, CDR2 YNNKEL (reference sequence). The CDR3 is CASSQDPGNSDGFF. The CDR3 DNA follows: TGTGCCAGCAGCCAAGATCCGGGAAACTCTGATGGTTTCTTT.

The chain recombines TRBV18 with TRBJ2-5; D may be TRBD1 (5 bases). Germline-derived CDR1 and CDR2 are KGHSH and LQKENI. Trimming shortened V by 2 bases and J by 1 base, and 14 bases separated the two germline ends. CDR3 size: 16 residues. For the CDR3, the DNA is TGTGCCAGCTCACCAATGCAGGGAAACTCCCAAGAGACCCAGTACTTC. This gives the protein CASSPMQGNSQETQYF.

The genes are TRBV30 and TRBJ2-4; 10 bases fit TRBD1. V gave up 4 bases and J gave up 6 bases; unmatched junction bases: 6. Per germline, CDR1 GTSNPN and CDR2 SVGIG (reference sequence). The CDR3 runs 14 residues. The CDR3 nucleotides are TGTGCCTGGACCGAGACAGGGGGCGCAAACATTCAGTACTTC. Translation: CAWTETGGANIQYF. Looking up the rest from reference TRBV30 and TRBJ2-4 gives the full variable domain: SQTIHQWPATLVQPVGSPLSLECTVEGTSNPNLYWYRQAAGRGLQLLFYSVGIGQISSEVPQNLSASRPQDRQFILSSKKLLLSDSGFYLCAWTETGGANIQYFGAGTRLSVL.

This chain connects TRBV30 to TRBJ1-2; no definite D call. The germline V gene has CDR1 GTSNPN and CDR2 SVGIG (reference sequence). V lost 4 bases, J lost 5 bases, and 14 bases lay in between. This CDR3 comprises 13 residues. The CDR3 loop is CAWTIAGAYGYTF. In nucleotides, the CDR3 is TGTGCCTGGACTATAGCGGGCGCATATGGCTACACCTTC.

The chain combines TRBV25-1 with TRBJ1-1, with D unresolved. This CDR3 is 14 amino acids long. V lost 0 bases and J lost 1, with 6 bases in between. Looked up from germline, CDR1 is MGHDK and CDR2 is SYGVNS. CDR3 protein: CASSEYYGNTEAFF. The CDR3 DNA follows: TGTGCCAGCAGTGAATATTACGGGAACACTGAAGCTTTCTTT.

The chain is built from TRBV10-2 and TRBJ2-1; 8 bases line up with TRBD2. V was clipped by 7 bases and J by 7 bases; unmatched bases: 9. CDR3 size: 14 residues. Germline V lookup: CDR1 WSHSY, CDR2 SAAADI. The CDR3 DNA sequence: TGCGCCAGCACGACTAGCGTGGGTCGGAATGAGCAGTTCTTC. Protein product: CASTTSVGRNEQFF.

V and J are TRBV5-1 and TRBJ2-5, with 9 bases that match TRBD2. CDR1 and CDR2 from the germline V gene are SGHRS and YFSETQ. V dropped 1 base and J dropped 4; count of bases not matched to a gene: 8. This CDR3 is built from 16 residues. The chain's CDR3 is CASSLSLAGFVETQYF. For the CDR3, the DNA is TGCGCCAGCAGCTTGTCGCTAGCGGGGTTCGTAGAGACCCAGTACTTC.

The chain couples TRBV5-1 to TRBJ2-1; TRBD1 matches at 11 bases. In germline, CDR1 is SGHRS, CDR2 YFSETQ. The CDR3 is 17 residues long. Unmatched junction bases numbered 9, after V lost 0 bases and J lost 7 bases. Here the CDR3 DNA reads TGCGCCAGCAGCTTGGTGTCCGGGACAGGGGGTTTGAATGAGCAGTTCTTC. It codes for CASSLVSGTGGLNEQFF.

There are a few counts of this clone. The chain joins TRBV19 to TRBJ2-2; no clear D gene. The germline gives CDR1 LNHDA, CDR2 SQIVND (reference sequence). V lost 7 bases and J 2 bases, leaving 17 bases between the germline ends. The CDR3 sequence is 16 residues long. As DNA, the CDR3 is TGTGCCAGTAATCCCCAGGTCCAGCCAAACACCGGGGAGCTGTTTTTT. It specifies CASNPQVQPNTGELFF.

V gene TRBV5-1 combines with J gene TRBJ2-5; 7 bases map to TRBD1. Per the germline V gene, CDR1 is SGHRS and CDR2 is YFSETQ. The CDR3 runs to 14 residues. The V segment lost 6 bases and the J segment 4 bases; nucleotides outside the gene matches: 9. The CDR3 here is CASTPRTGGETQYF. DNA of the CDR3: TGCGCCAGCACCCCCCGGACAGGAGGAGAGACCCAGTACTTC.

This CDR3 reads CASSFAGYPGELFF. The DNA of the CDR3 is TGTGCCAGCAGCTTTGCGGGGTACCCCGGGGAGCTGTTTTTT. The gene calls are TRBV7-9 and TRBJ2-2; perhaps TRBD2 as D (6 bases). CDR3 length equals 14 residues. The germline CDR1 and CDR2 sequences are SEHNR and FQNEAQ (reference sequence). Trimming left V 3 bases short and J 6 bases short, with 11 bases between.

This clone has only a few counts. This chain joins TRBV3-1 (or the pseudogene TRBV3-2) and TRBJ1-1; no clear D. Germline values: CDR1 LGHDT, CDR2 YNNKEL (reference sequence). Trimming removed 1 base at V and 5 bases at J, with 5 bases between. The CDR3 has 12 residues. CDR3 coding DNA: TGTGCCAGCAGCCAAGCAGCGACTGAAGCTTTCTTT. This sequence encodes CASSQAATEAFF.

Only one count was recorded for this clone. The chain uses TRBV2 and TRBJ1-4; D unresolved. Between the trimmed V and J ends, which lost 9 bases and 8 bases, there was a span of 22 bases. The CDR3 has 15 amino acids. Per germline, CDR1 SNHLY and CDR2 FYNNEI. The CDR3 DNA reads TGTGCCAGTAGTCCCCAACCCCGGCAGGTGGAAAAACTGTTTTTT. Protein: CASSPQPRQVEKLFF.